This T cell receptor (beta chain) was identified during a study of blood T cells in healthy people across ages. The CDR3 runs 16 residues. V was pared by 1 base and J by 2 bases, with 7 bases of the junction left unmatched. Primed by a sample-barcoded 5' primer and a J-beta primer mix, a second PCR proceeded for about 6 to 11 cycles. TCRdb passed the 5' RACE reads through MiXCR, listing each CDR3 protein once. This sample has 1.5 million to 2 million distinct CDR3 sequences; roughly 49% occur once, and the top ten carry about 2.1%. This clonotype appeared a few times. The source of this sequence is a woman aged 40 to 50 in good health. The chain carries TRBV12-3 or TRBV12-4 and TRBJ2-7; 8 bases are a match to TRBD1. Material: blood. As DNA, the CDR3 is TGTGCCAGCAGTTTAGGACAGGGGATGAGGGCCTACGAGCAGTACTTC. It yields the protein CASSLGQGMRAYEQYF.